This T cell receptor beta chain was obtained from a study of cytomegalovirus exposure and HLA in healthy donors. Vbeta (60) and Jbeta (13) primers were used in the PCR. As processed by the authors: Unique TCR beta chains totaled 80 million to 100 million in a later count, with 8.5 million to 12 million of them shared. Measured with immunoSEQ multiplex PCR; TCRdb has only the in-frame clones, and not every one. V and J calls and clone size are as listed in that table; D and trimming were resolved from the DNA. This sample lists 170,000 or so clones; its ten largest clones have approximately 2%. J was trimmed by 8 bases and V by 4 bases; bases with no gene match: 11. Germline V gene sequence: CDR1 SGHVS, CDR2 FQNEAQ. This CDR3 is built from 15 residues.

The source is a man aged 30 to 39 in good health and CMV-seronegative. Sequenced sample: PBMCs. The chain has TRBV7-8 and TRBJ2-1; 7 bases align to TRBD1. Written as DNA, the CDR3 is TGTGCCAGCAGCTCGAACAGGGGAACGACCTATGAGCAGTTCTTC. Protein product: CASSSNRGTTYEQFF.